Given below is one TCR beta chain in context. Its antigen is currently unknown. The source of the sample is a study of Ad26.COV2.S vaccination and SARS-CoV-2 variants. Study at large: COV1001, an Ad26.COV2.S trial, supplied this vaccine-arm donor.

The study's findings and limits: Possible underestimation of total T cell responses by the TCR breadth and depth analyses was noted.

Libraries were prepared by immunoSEQ multiplex PCR; TCRdb keeps only in-frame clonotypes and omits some of them. The sample contains over 400,000 clones, approximately 92% of which appear only once. The treatment was: some 20 received Ad26.COV2.S at low or high dose, single or two shots; 5 received placebo; per-sample allocation not given. Collection of samples fell on day 63 after the first vaccine or placebo injection. V shed 5 bases and J shed 0 bases, with 13 bases lying between them. This CDR3 comprises 15 residues. Germline values: CDR1 SEHNR, CDR2 FQNEAQ (reference sequence). The chain joins TRBV7-9 to TRBJ1-1; D may be TRBD1 (5 bases). This sequence was found in a person aged 18-65 years who received the Ad26.COV2.S COVID-19 vaccine or a placebo. Material: peripheral blood, obtained in a trial of Ad26.COV2.S vaccine versus placebo. The CDR3 nucleotides read TGTGCCAGCAGCCCCCTCGGGGGACTGAACACTGAAGCTTTCTTT. Its translation: CASSPLGGLNTEAFF.